The rows below give T cell receptor beta chains drawn from one sample of a study of PD-L1 blockade in urothelial cancer. The method was immunoSEQ multiplex PCR; TCRdb's version includes in-frame clones alone and lacks a portion of them. The sample shows around 120,000 clones, around nine tenths of them seen only once. Specimen: PBMCs, collected around atezolizumab (anti-PD-L1) treatment. The receptor source for this set is a man aged 60 to 75 with urothelial cancer. CDR3s include the opening cysteine and the closing phenylalanine or tryptophan. A D gene is named only where the DNA matches it firmly. Expanded clones are given a class, and other clones once, few, many or no size at all.

v_gene,abundance,d_gene,j_gene,CDR3aa,CDR3nt
TRBV5-1,-,-,TRBJ1-2,CASSRSDSYYGYTF,TGCGCCAGCAGCCGATCGGACAGTTACTATGGCTACACCTTC
TRBV6-5,-,-,TRBJ2-7,CASSYRGEQYF,TGTGCCAGCAGTTATAGGGGCGAGCAGTACTTC
TRBV28,-,TRBD2,TRBJ2-7,CASSRGGSPYEQYF,TGTGCCAGCAGCCGGGGGGGGAGTCCCTACGAGCAGTACTTC
TRBV7-3,-,TRBD1,TRBJ1-5,CASSLTGASNQPQHF,TGTGCCAGCAGCTTGACAGGGGCTAGCAATCAGCCCCAGCATTTT
TRBV6-6,-,-,TRBJ2-3,CASTIRDTDTQYF,TGTGCCAGCACCATCAGGGACACAGATACGCAGTATTTT
TRBV19,-,-,TRBJ2-5,CASSMGPQGETQYF,TGTGCCAGTAGTATGGGACCTCAGGGGGAGACCCAGTACTTC
TRBV30,-,TRBD2,TRBJ2-7,CAWDRGGSDLRRQYF,TGTGCCTGGGACCGGGGAGGGAGCGATCTCAGGAGGCAGTACTTC
TRBV4-3,-,-,TRBJ2-3,CASSQIARDDTQYF,TGCGCCAGCAGCCAAATTGCGAGAGATGATACGCAGTATTTT
TRBV2,-,-,TRBJ1-5,CASSENRGSNQPQHF,TGTGCCAGCAGTGAGAACCGCGGGAGCAATCAGCCCCAGCATTTT
TRBV10-2,-,-,TRBJ2-7,CASSPTGGGNYEQYF,TGCGCCAGCAGTCCTACTGGGGGAGGTAACTACGAGCAGTACTTC
TRBV2,-,TRBD1,TRBJ1-5,CASSGQGSSNQPQHF,TGTGCCAGCAGTGGACAGGGGTCTAGCAATCAGCCCCAGCATTTT
TRBV19,-,TRBD1,TRBJ1-2,CASSIPGQGYYGYTF,TGTGCCAGTAGTATACCGGGACAGGGGTACTATGGCTACACCTTC
TRBV7-9,-,TRBD2,TRBJ2-2,CASSLATSGMHRELFF,TGTGCCAGCAGCTTAGCGACTAGCGGGATGCACCGGGAGCTGTTTTTT
TRBV5-1,-,-,TRBJ2-3,CASSLALGTRGDTQYF,TGCGCCAGCAGCTTGGCCCTAGGCACCCGGGGGGATACGCAGTATTTT
TRBV9,once,-,TRBJ2-7,CASSVVAGAVEQYF,TGTGCCAGCAGCGTAGTCGCTGGGGCGGTCGAGCAGTACTTC
TRBV27,-,-,TRBJ1-3,CASSPGLGNTIYF,TGTGCCAGCAGTCCAGGGTTAGGAAACACCATATATTTT
TRBV14,-,TRBD2,TRBJ2-7,CASSQLAGSYEQYF,TGTGCCAGCAGCCAACTAGCGGGGTCCTACGAGCAGTACTTC
TRBV7-2,-,-,TRBJ2-3,CASSLDRGFSTDTQYF,TGTGCCAGCAGCTTAGATAGGGGCTTTAGCACAGATACGCAGTATTTT
TRBV5-4,-,TRBD2,TRBJ2-1,CASSRKGLAGSYNEQFF,TGTGCCAGCAGCAGAAAGGGCCTAGCGGGCTCCTACAATGAGCAGTTCTTC
TRBV15,-,-,TRBJ2-3,CATSRAGGTSTDTQYF,TGTGCCACCAGCAGAGCAGGGGGGACTAGCACAGATACGCAGTATTTT
TRBV6-5,-,TRBD1,TRBJ1-5,CASSPDRGGNQPQHF,TGTGCCAGCAGTCCGGACAGGGGAGGCAATCAGCCCCAGCATTTT
TRBV7-9,once,TRBD1,TRBJ2-2,CASSSNRDRNTGELFF,TGTGCCAGCAGCTCAAACCGGGACAGGAACACCGGGGAGCTGTTTTTT
TRBV5-1,once,TRBD1,TRBJ1-1,CASSLRGTGGIMNTEAFF,TGCGCCAGCAGCTTGAGGGGGACAGGGGGAATAATGAACACTGAAGCTTTCTTT
TRBV5-4,few,TRBD1,TRBJ1-2,CASSLPGQGTGYTF,TGTGCCAGCAGCTTGCCCGGACAGGGGACTGGCTACACCTTC
TRBV7-2,-,-,TRBJ2-7,CASSPNSGAYEQYF,TGTGCCAGCAGCCCGAATAGCGGCGCCTACGAGCAGTACTTC
TRBV15,-,-,TRBJ2-2,CATSRDHLATTGELFF,TGTGCCACCAGCAGAGATCATCTAGCTACCACCGGGGAGCTGTTTTTT
TRBV4-1,-,TRBD2,TRBJ2-7,CASAGEREPPLSYEQYF,TGCGCCAGCGCGGGGGAGCGGGAGCCACCATTATCCTACGAGCAGTACTTC
TRBV5-6,-,-,TRBJ2-2,CASSAQRAGELFF,TGTGCCAGCAGCGCACAGAGGGCCGGGGAGCTGTTTTTT
TRBV5-1,-,-,TRBJ2-5,CASSWAGGETQYF,TGCGCCAGCAGCTGGGCGGGTGGGGAGACCCAGTACTTC
TRBV4-3,few,-,TRBJ2-1,CASSQDPAYNEQFF,TGCGCCAGCAGCCAAGACCCGGCCTACAATGAGCAGTTCTTC
TRBV10-3,once,-,TRBJ1-2,CAISVGGSGYGYTF,TGTGCCATCAGTGTCGGGGGGTCCGGGTATGGCTACACCTTC
TRBV9,once,TRBD1,TRBJ1-1,CASSVRDRGTDTEAFF,TGTGCCAGCAGCGTCCGGGACAGGGGGACCGACACTGAAGCTTTCTTT
TRBV9,-,-,TRBJ1-6,CASSSRHSPLHF,TGTGCCAGCAGCTCGCGCCATTCACCCCTCCACTTT
TRBV14,few,TRBD2,TRBJ2-1,CASSWDYPGTQFF,TGTGCCAGCAGCTGGGACTACCCGGGGACGCAGTTCTTC
TRBV7-2,-,TRBD1,TRBJ1-5,CASSSGQGVQPQHF,TGTGCCAGCAGCTCGGGACAGGGAGTTCAGCCCCAGCATTTT
TRBV28,-,-,TRBJ2-7,CASSPDSYRYEQYF,TGTGCCAGCAGTCCTGACAGTTACCGCTACGAGCAGTACTTC
TRBV28,-,-,TRBJ2-5,CASSLYGETQYF,TGTGCCAGCAGTTTATACGGGGAGACCCAGTACTTC
TRBV7-9,-,-,TRBJ2-1,CASSPLAQWDEQFF,TGTGCCAGCAGCCCTCTAGCCCAGTGGGATGAGCAGTTCTTC
TRBV5-6,-,-,TRBJ1-2,CASSLGRLIYGYTF,TGTGCCAGCAGCTTGGGGAGGCTGATCTATGGCTACACCTTC
TRBV11-2,-,TRBD2,TRBJ2-3,CASSRVAGGNTDTQYF,TGTGCCAGCAGCCGGGTAGCGGGAGGCAACACAGATACGCAGTATTTT
TRBV5-5,-,-,TRBJ1-2,CASSLPGTGIGGYTF,TGTGCCAGCAGCTTGCCGGGCACCGGGATTGGAGGCTACACCTTC
TRBV6-5,-,-,TRBJ2-5,CASSSPRGAQETQYF,TGTGCCAGCAGTTCCCCCCGCGGGGCCCAAGAGACCCAGTACTTC
TRBV14,-,TRBD1,TRBJ1-2,CASSRAGTGDGYTF,TGTGCCAGCAGCCGCGCCGGGACAGGGGACGGCTACACCTTC
TRBV6-6,-,-,TRBJ2-7,CASSSRQNEQYF,TGTGCCAGCAGTTCGCGACAAAACGAGCAGTACTTC
TRBV29-1,once,TRBD1,TRBJ1-1,CSAGTGYRGTEAFF,TGCAGCGCCGGGACAGGGTACCGGGGCACTGAAGCTTTCTTT
TRBV5-1,-,TRBD1,TRBJ2-7,CASSLAATGGEEQYF,TGCGCCAGCAGCTTGGCAGCGACAGGGGGAGAGGAGCAGTACTTC
TRBV7-9,-,-,TRBJ1-5,CASSLGSTGNQPQHF,TGTGCCAGCAGCTTAGGGTCTACCGGGAATCAGCCCCAGCATTTT
TRBV4-1,-,TRBD2,TRBJ2-1,CASSPWTSGSENEQFF,TGCGCCAGCAGCCCCTGGACTAGCGGGAGTGAGAATGAGCAGTTCTTC
TRBV5-1,-,-,TRBJ2-1,CASQAGASFTYNEQFF,TGCGCCAGCCAGGCGGGTGCTTCCTTCACCTACAATGAGCAGTTCTTC
TRBV7-2,-,-,TRBJ1-6,CASSLGAGNPPPLHF,TGTGCCAGCAGCTTAGGGGCAGGGAACCCCCCTCCCCTCCACTTT
TRBV7-2,-,TRBD1,TRBJ1-5,CASSPTGQGDQPQHF,TGTGCCAGCAGCCCGACAGGGCAAGGGGATCAGCCCCAGCATTTT
TRBV28,-,TRBD1,TRBJ1-4,CASIQGQATNEKLFF,TGTGCCAGCATACAAGGACAGGCAACTAATGAAAAACTGTTTTTT
TRBV7-3,-,TRBD2,TRBJ2-3,CASSSDAPSGGIGTDTQYF,TGTGCCAGCAGCTCCGACGCCCCTAGCGGGGGGATCGGCACAGATACGCAGTATTTT
TRBV19,-,-,TRBJ1-2,CASKGTTLNYGYTF,TGTGCCAGTAAGGGGACAACACTTAACTATGGCTACACCTTC
TRBV19,-,-,TRBJ1-5,CASSIGLEQPQHF,TGTGCCAGTAGTATAGGGCTAGAACAGCCCCAGCATTTT